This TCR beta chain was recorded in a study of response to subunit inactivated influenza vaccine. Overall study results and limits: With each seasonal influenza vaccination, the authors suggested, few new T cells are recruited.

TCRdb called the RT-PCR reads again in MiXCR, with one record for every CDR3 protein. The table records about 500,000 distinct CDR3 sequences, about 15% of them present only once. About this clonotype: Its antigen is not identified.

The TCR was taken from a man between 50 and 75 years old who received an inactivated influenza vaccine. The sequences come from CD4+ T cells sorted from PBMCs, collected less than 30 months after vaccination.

This CDR3 is CASSLSILAGSSIKETQYF. The DNA of the CDR3 is TGTGCCAGCAGCTTAAGTATTTTGGCGGGGAGTTCAATTAAAGAGACCCAGTACTTC. V usage is TRBV7-8 and J usage is TRBJ2-5, with D perhaps matching TRBD2 (6 bases). V was cut by 2 bases and J by 3 bases, with 25 bases left in between. The germline gives CDR1 SGHVS, CDR2 FQNEAQ. This CDR3 region has 19 residues.